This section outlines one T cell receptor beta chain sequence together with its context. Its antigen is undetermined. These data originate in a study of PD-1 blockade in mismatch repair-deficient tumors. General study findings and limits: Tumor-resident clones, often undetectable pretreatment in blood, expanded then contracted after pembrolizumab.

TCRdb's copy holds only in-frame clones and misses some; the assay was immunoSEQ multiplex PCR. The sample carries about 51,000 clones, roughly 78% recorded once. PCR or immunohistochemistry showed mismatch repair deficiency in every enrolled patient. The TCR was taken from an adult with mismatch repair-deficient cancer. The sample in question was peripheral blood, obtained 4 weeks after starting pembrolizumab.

CDR3 nucleotides: TGCGCCAGCAGCTTCCACCAGGGGGACTATGGCTACACCTTC. It yields the protein CASSFHQGDYGYTF. The chain couples TRBV5-1 to TRBJ1-2; 7 bases fit TRBD1. CDR3 length equals 14 residues. Looked up from germline, CDR1 is SGHRS and CDR2 is YFSETQ. The ends lost 2 bases at V and 3 bases at J; junction bases unmatched: 4. The complete variable domain, with remaining parts taken from reference TRBV5-1 and TRBJ1-2, reads KAGVTQTPRYLIKTRGQQVTLSCSPISGHRSVSWYQQTPGQGLQFLFEYFSETQRNKGNFPGRFSGRQFSNSRSEMNVSTLELGDSALYLCASSFHQGDYGYTFGSGTRLTVV.